The next 18 T cell receptor beta chains were all read from a single sample in a study of T cells in Graves' hyperthyroidism and ophthalmopathy. Amplification targeted TCR beta CDR3 regions from RNA transcripts. HTBI primers were used for first-round RT-PCR of the TCR CDR3. Each CDR3 protein gets one entry after TCRdb re-called the multiplex PCR reads with MiXCR. This table has around 340,000 distinct CDR3 sequences, about 18% appearing once. The specimen sequenced was blood. These receptors originate from a woman aged 25 to 45 with Graves' hyperthyroidism that later progressed to Graves' ophthalmopathy.

This clonotype was counted many times. CDR3 DNA: TGTGCCAGCAGCCCGAGGGACAGTTCGTGGAATGAGCAGTTCTTC. Residues: CASSPRDSSWNEQFF. The chain employs TRBV3-1 and TRBJ2-1; 7 nucleotides line up with TRBD1. This CDR3 spans 15 amino acids. Trimming removed 4 bases from V and 7 bases from J; junction bases left unmatched: 10. From germline, CDR1 is LGHDT and CDR2 YNNKEL (reference sequence).

The chain employs TRBV7-9 and TRBJ2-1; tentatively, D is TRBD2 (6 bases). The germline V and J ends were trimmed by 1 base and 7 bases, with 17 bases remaining between them. The CDR3 spans 16 residues. From germline, CDR1 is SEHNR and CDR2 FQNEAQ (reference sequence). DNA for the CDR3: TGTGCCAGCAGCTTAGGCGTAGCGGTTGAGAAGAATGAGCAGTTCTTC. Translation: CASSLGVAVEKNEQFF.

The genes are TRBV5-1 and TRBJ2-1, with TRBD2 matching over 7 bases. CDR1 and CDR2 from the germline V gene are SGHRS and YFSETQ. The CDR3 loop spans 16 amino acids. The junction had 7 bases not matched to a gene; V was cut back by 1 base and J by 3 bases. The CDR3, as DNA: TGCGCCAGCAGCTTGAGCGGGGCAGGGTTCTACAATGAGCAGTTCTTC. The encoded protein is CASSLSGAGFYNEQFF.

This clonotype was seen only a few times. The chain links TRBV18 to TRBJ1-2; TRBD1 matches at 10 bases. CDR1 and CDR2 from the germline V gene are KGHSH and LQKENI. V trimming: 4 bases; J trimming: 3 bases; junction bases outside the gene matches: 2. CDR3 size: 14 residues. The CDR3 reads CASSRTGGDYGYTF. The CDR3 nucleotides are TGTGCCAGCTCACGGACAGGGGGTGACTATGGCTACACCTTC.

The sample holds a few counts of this clonotype. The V call is TRBV11-3, the J call TRBJ2-5; 10 bases are shared with TRBD2. V lost 5 bases and J lost 2; bases outside the gene matches: 5. In germline, CDR1 is SGHNT, CDR2 YENEEA. The CDR3 sequence is 15 residues long. The CDR3 sequence: CASSPRTSGQETQYF. The CDR3 DNA follows: TGTGCCAGCAGCCCCCGGACTAGCGGACAAGAGACCCAGTACTTC.

This clonotype was observed many times. The V gene is TRBV18, the J gene TRBJ2-5; tentative D call: TRBD2 (5 bases). V was trimmed by 3 bases and J by 8 bases, leaving 19 bases between them. The CDR3 has 15 amino acids. Germline-derived CDR1 and CDR2 are KGHSH and LQKENI. This CDR3 is CASSPAWTGVLTQYF. The CDR3 bases are TGTGCCAGCTCACCGGCCTGGACTGGAGTTCTTACCCAGTACTTC.

At least ten counts were recorded for this clonotype. The chain recombines TRBV3-1 with TRBJ2-1, with TRBD2 matching over 8 bases. Germline values: CDR1 LGHDT, CDR2 YNNKEL (reference sequence). Unmatched junction bases numbered 2, after V lost 4 bases and J lost 9 bases. The CDR3 sequence is 12 residues long. The CDR3 nucleotides are TGTGCCAGCAGCCGAAGCGGGGGTGAGCAGTTCTTC. It specifies CASSRSGGEQFF.

This clonotype was seen just once. The rearrangement links TRBV2 to TRBJ2-3; TRBD2 aligns across 8 bases. Unmatched junction bases numbered 17, after V lost 10 bases and J lost 5 bases. Germline loops: CDR1 SNHLY, CDR2 FYNNEI. CDR3 length: 16 residues. CDR3 in amino acids: CAIPPPLAEEGDTQYF. CDR3 nucleotide sequence: TGTGCCATCCCCCCCCCACTAGCGGAGGAAGGAGATACGCAGTATTTT.

The rearrangement joins TRBV6-1 to TRBJ2-1; 10 bases agree with TRBD2. Germline V gene data show CDR1 as MNHNS and CDR2 as SASEGT. The ends lost 8 bases at V and 6 bases at J; junction bases unmatched: 10. The CDR3 runs to 15 residues. The CDR3 reads CASGSGRVKLNEQFF. The CDR3 DNA sequence: TGTGCCAGCGGGAGCGGGAGGGTTAAGCTCAATGAGCAGTTCTTC.

At least ten counts were recorded for this clonotype. The chain uses TRBV2 and TRBJ1-2; D remains unclear. This CDR3 has 14 residues. The germline V gene encodes CDR1 SNHLY and CDR2 FYNNEI. Between the trimmed V and J ends, which lost 1 base and 2 bases, there was a span of 8 bases. The CDR3 loop is CASSEDNSNYGYTF. CDR3 DNA: TGTGCCAGCAGTGAAGATAACAGCAACTATGGCTACACCTTC.

In this sample, this clonotype turned up many times. The gene calls are TRBV7-9 and TRBJ1-2; possibly TRBD1 for D (6 bases). Germline CDR1 SEHNR, CDR2 FQNEAQ (reference sequence). V was clipped by 1 base and J by 5 bases, with 11 bases between them. This CDR3 region has 14 residues. The CDR3 loop reads CASSLGRTAYGYTF. The CDR3 nucleotides are TGTGCCAGCAGCTTAGGCCGGACAGCATATGGCTACACCTTC.

Many counts were recorded for this clonotype. The chain has TRBV12-3 or TRBV12-4 and TRBJ2-5; TRBD1 matches 7 bases. V trimming: 7 bases; J trimming: 3 bases; junction bases outside the gene matches: 8. The CDR3 totals 14 residues. The CDR3 is CASIGSGTEETQYF. In DNA form, the CDR3 reads TGTGCCAGCATCGGATCCGGGACAGAAGAGACCCAGTACTTC.

This clonotype was seen ten or more times. V gene TRBV3-1 combines with J gene TRBJ2-1, with TRBD2 identical over 9 bases. CDR3 length: 16 amino acids. Per the germline V gene, CDR1 is LGHDT and CDR2 is YNNKEL (reference sequence). V lost 1 base to trimming and J lost 6 bases; unmatched junction nucleotides: 7. CDR3 sequence reads: CASSQVGGGAFNEQFF. The CDR3 coding sequence is TGTGCCAGCAGCCAAGTGGGCGGGGGGGCGTTCAATGAGCAGTTCTTC.

As regards this clonotype: Since the CDR3 does not end with the conserved phenylalanine or tryptophan, this likely comes from a read error. The chain recombines TRBV28 with TRBJ1-1; 7 bases line up with TRBD1. Trimming took 6 bases from V and 3 from J; bases not matched to a gene: 7. CDR1 and CDR2 from the germline V gene are MDHEN and SYDVKM. The CDR3 contains 14 residues. DNA for the CDR3: TGTGCCAGCAGCTTAACCGGGACAGACACTGAAGCTTTCCTT. It codes for CASSLTGTDTEAFL.

Ten or more counts support this clonotype. The chain joins TRBV19 to TRBJ2-2; 12 bases line up with TRBD2. V was clipped by 5 bases and J by 4 bases; unmatched bases: 11. Germline V CDR1 and CDR2: LNHDA, SQIVND (reference sequence). This CDR3 has 18 residues. CDR3: CASSWGLAGPGSTGELFF. The CDR3 DNA sequence: TGTGCCAGTAGTTGGGGACTAGCGGGCCCTGGATCCACCGGGGAGCTGTTTTTT.

This clonotype was detected many times. The chain links TRBV11-2 to TRBJ2-1; 11 nucleotides line up with TRBD2. Germline loops: CDR1 SGHAT, CDR2 FQNNGV. This CDR3 has 15 amino acids. V was clipped by 5 bases and J by 6 bases; unmatched bases: 6. The CDR3 reads CASSLSSGGLNEQFF. The CDR3 DNA follows: TGTGCCAGCAGCCTTTCTAGCGGGGGGCTCAATGAGCAGTTCTTC.

This clonotype was recorded at least ten times. The chain has TRBV2 and TRBJ1-5, with unresolved D. CDR1 SNHLY and CDR2 FYNNEI come from the germline V gene. This CDR3 contains 14 residues. Trimming cost V 3 bases and J 0 bases, with 6 bases left between them. The CDR3 region has the DNA TGTGCCAGCAGTGACCGGGCTAGCAATCAGCCCCAGCATTTT. Translated: CASSDRASNQPQHF.

This clonotype was recorded many times. J is TRBJ2-5 and V is TRBV29-1; D is perhaps TRBD1 (5 bases). The CDR3 consists of 13 residues. Germline lookup yields CDR1 SQVTM and CDR2 ANQGSEA. V lost 6 bases, J lost 2 bases, and 13 bases lay in between. The CDR3 region is CSVRQTPQETQYF. The CDR3 DNA is TGCAGCGTAAGACAGACCCCGCAAGAGACCCAGTACTTC. The variable domain in full, completed from reference TRBV29-1 and TRBJ2-5, reads SAVISQKPSRDICQRGTSLTIQCQVDSQVTMMFWYRQQPGQSLTLIATANQGSEATYESGFVIDKFPISRPNLTFSTLTVSNMSPEDSSIYLCSVRQTPQETQYFGPGTRLLVL.